The 2 T cell receptor beta chains below were found in one sample sequenced in a study of response to subunit inactivated influenza vaccine. TCRdb re-called the RT-PCR reads with MiXCR, one entry per CDR3 protein. The sample lists approximately 730,000 distinct CDR3 sequences; about 15% were seen once. Sequenced material: PBMCs from blood, taken roughly 15 days before vaccination. The receptors come from a man aged 50 to 59 who received an inactivated influenza vaccine.

V usage is TRBV4-2 and J usage is TRBJ2-1, with 7 bases lining up with TRBD2. This CDR3 is built from 18 residues. The ends lost 3 bases at V and 4 bases at J; junction bases unmatched: 15. Germline V gene lookup returns CDR1 LGHNA and CDR2 YNFKEQ. CDR3 DNA sequence: TGTGCCAGCAGCCAGACCTACGGAGGAGCGGGGCCTTACAATGAGCAGTTCTTC. It codes for CASSQTYGGAGPYNEQFF.

This clonotype was detected ten times or more. The chain uses TRBV6-1 and TRBJ1-2; 8 bases map to TRBD1. V was pared by 6 bases and J by 3 bases, with 9 bases of the junction left unmatched. This CDR3 has 15 amino acids. Germline-derived CDR1 and CDR2 are MNHNS and SASEGT. The CDR3: CASSLRTGSYYGYTF. DNA for the CDR3: TGTGCCAGCAGCCTACGGACAGGGAGTTACTATGGCTACACCTTC.